This TCR beta chain was captured in a study of cytomegalovirus exposure and HLA in healthy donors. Study context: Genetic ancestry analysis placed approximately 78% of the roughly 400 donors that were genotyped in the Caucasian-associated cluster. General study findings and limits: Among CMV-associated TCR beta chains, most appeared HLA-restricted in a later analysis.

The PCR contained 60 Vbeta and 13 Jbeta primers. TCRdb's table, derived via immunoSEQ multiplex PCR, lists solely in-frame clones and lacks some. This sample has a few hundred thousand clones; around 75% occur once, and the top ten carry less than 2%. The CDR3 covers 15 residues. V lost 5 bases to trimming and J lost 4 bases, with 17 bases between them. Germline V lookup: CDR1 SGHTA, CDR2 FQGNSA. On this clone: Its antigen is undetermined.

The chain uses TRBV7-2 and TRBJ1-2; a possible D gene is TRBD1 (5 bases). The TCR originated in a young woman in good health and CMV-seronegative. The sequenced sample was PBMCs. The CDR3: CASSPEQGLFYGYTF. Written as DNA, the CDR3 is TGTGCCAGCAGCCCCGAGCAGGGCCTCTTCTATGGCTACACCTTC.